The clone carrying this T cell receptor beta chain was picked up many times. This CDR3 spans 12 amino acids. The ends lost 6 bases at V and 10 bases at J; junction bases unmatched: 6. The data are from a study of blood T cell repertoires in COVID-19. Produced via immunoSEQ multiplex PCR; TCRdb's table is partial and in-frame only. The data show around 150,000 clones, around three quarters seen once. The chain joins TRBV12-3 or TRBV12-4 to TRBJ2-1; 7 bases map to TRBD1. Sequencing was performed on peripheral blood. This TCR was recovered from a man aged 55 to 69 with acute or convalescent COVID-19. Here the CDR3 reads CASSSTGNEQFF. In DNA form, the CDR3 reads TGTGCCAGCAGCTCGACAGGGAACGAGCAGTTCTTC.